The clone carrying this TCR beta chain occurred once. The record originates from a study of blood T cell repertoires in COVID-19. Data came from immunoSEQ multiplex PCR; TCRdb stores just in-frame clones and leaves some out. This repertoire shows 35,000 to 50,000 clones, about 80% found once; its top ten account for roughly a quarter. The sequence was obtained from a woman aged 60-75 years with acute or convalescent COVID-19. The sample was peripheral blood.

CDR3 sequence: CASSSGTGGSYNEQFF. The CDR3 DNA reads as TGTGCCAGCAGCTCCGGGACAGGGGGGTCCTACAATGAGCAGTTCTTC. The chain employs TRBV7-2 and TRBJ2-1, with 11 bases aligning to TRBD1. The CDR3 is 16 amino acids. Trimming removed 4 bases from V and 1 base from J; junction bases left unmatched: 3. CDR1 and CDR2 (germline): SGHTA, FQGNSA.